The 18 T cell receptor beta chains below come from one sample, sequenced in a study of shared clonotypes between healthy human individuals. Measured with immunoSEQ multiplex PCR; TCRdb has only the in-frame clones, and not every one. The sample yields around 2.1 million clones, almost 96% seen once. The specimen sequenced was naive CD4+ T cells sorted from blood. Subset indicated: CD45RA+ positively selected. Receptors were obtained from a man aged 18 to 30 in good health.

This sequence joins TRBV18 and TRBJ1-1, with a weak D call TRBD1 (6 bases). The CDR3 length is 15 residues. V dropped 0 bases and J dropped 4 bases, with 12 bases sitting between them. Germline V gives CDR1 KGHSH, CDR2 LQKENI. CDR3 loop: CASSPPSEGGTEAFF. CDR3 DNA sequence: TGTGCCAGCTCACCACCGTCGGAGGGGGGCACTGAAGCTTTCTTT.

CDR3 sequence (DNA): TGTGCCAGCAGCGGCAGGTCTAGAAACACCATATATTTT. As protein: CASSGRSRNTIYF. J is TRBJ1-3 and V is TRBV7-2; D call uncertain. Trimming stripped 5 bases from V and 5 bases from J, with 10 bases between. In germline, CDR1 is SGHTA, CDR2 FQGNSA. This CDR3 is built from 13 residues.

V gene TRBV7-8 combines with J gene TRBJ2-4, with D tentatively TRBD1 (6 bases). This CDR3 region has 13 residues. Germline V gives CDR1 SGHVS, CDR2 FQNEAQ. Deletions cut 5 bases from V and 6 bases from J, with 11 bases between. This CDR3 reads CASSHPQGNIQYF. The CDR3 region has the DNA TGTGCCAGCAGCCACCCACAGGGAAACATTCAGTACTTC.

V and J are TRBV4-1 and TRBJ2-7; a weak D match, TRBD2 (6 bases). The CDR3 is 14 residues long. Germline V gene data show CDR1 as MGHRA and CDR2 as YSYEKL. The V end lost 3 bases, the J end lost 1 base, and 10 bases lay between the germline ends. CDR3: CASSQTGTSYEQYF. The CDR3, as DNA: TGCGCCAGCAGCCAGACCGGGACTTCCTACGAGCAGTACTTC.

The genes are TRBV29-1 and TRBJ2-6; 7 bases align to TRBD1. Germline V gives CDR1 SQVTM, CDR2 ANQGSEA. CDR3 length: 17 residues. Unmatched junction bases numbered 9, after V lost 4 bases and J lost 0 bases. This chain's CDR3 is CSVASGTALSGANVLTF. CDR3 nucleotides: TGCAGCGTTGCTTCGGGGACAGCCCTCTCTGGGGCCAACGTCCTGACTTTC.

With regard to this clone: Other DNA sequences in this specimen translate into the identical CDR3. The chain employs TRBV5-1 and TRBJ1-1; D is possibly TRBD1 (6 bases). V gave up 4 bases and J gave up 2 bases, with 12 bases separating them. The CDR3 is 14 residues long. CDR1 is SGHRS, CDR2 YFSETQ, per germline. The DNA of the CDR3 is TGCGCCAGCAGCCTCAGGACAGAAAACACTGAAGCTTTCTTT. The encoded protein is CASSLRTENTEAFF.

The chain recombines TRBV10-2 with TRBJ1-6; TRBD1 is a possible D gene (5 bases). Trimming shortened V by 7 bases and J by 10 bases, and 14 bases separated the two germline ends. Per germline, CDR1 WSHSY and CDR2 SAAADI. This CDR3 is 13 amino acids long. CDR3 loop: CASKDRNLSPLHF. CDR3 coding DNA: TGCGCCAGCAAAGACAGAAATCTCTCACCCCTCCACTTT.

This clone has just one count. This chain uses TRBV7-2 with TRBJ2-7, with a tentative D call TRBD1 (5 bases). This CDR3 has 16 amino acids. Trimming removed 1 base at V and 0 bases at J, with 13 bases between. Germline values: CDR1 SGHTA, CDR2 FQGNSA. Written as DNA, the CDR3 is TGTGCCAGCAGCTTAGAGATCAGGACATCCTCCTACGAGCAGTACTTC. Residues: CASSLEIRTSSYEQYF. The variable domain in full, with the rest retrieved from reference TRBV7-2 and TRBJ2-7, is GAGVSQSPSNKVTEKGKDVELRCDPISGHTALYWYRQSLGQGLEFLIYFQGNSAPDKSGLPSDRFSAERTGGSVSTLTIQRTQQEDSAVYLCASSLEIRTSSYEQYFGPGTRLTVT.

The chain has TRBV5-6 and TRBJ1-2; D is unresolved. Trimming took off 3 bases at V and 4 bases at J, with 16 bases between the two ends. CDR3 length: 15 amino acids. Germline loops: CDR1 SGHDT, CDR2 YYEEEE. CDR3 DNA: TGTGCCAGCAGCTCCGAGGCATTAACAGTCTATGGCTACACCTTC. This translates into CASSSEALTVYGYTF.

The chain is built from TRBV7-6 and TRBJ1-4; the D is unclear. With 0 bases removed from V and 3 bases from J, the gap between germline ends came to 8 bases. This CDR3 is built from 15 residues. The germline V gene encodes CDR1 SGHVS and CDR2 FNYEAQ. The CDR3 nucleotides read TGTGCCAGCAGCTTAGCGGGATTCCCTAATGAAAAACTGTTTTTT. Encoded protein: CASSLAGFPNEKLFF.

This rearrangement joins TRBV4-1 to TRBJ2-5, with TRBD2 matching over 9 bases. V lost 0 bases to trimming and J lost 5 bases; unmatched junction nucleotides: 10. This CDR3 contains 17 residues. Germline lookup yields CDR1 MGHRA and CDR2 YSYEKL. The CDR3 DNA is TGCGCCAGCAGCCAAGACGGGTCTAGCGGGGTAGGGGAGACCCAGTACTTC. As protein: CASSQDGSSGVGETQYF.

This clone was observed a single time. V is TRBV6-1 and J is TRBJ1-3; perhaps TRBD1 as D (5 bases). This CDR3 has 15 residues. The V end was cut by 4 bases, the J end by 0 bases, with 10 bases between. Germline-derived CDR1 and CDR2 are MNHNS and SASEGT. CDR3 protein: CASSAGLSSGNTIYF. The CDR3 DNA reads TGTGCCAGCAGTGCAGGGCTGAGCTCTGGAAACACCATATATTTT.

This clone was detected only once. Other DNA sequences in the sample encode the same CDR3. The chain carries TRBV6-1 and TRBJ1-3; 9 bases agree with TRBD1. J was trimmed by 4 bases and V by 6 bases; bases with no gene match: 4. The CDR3 is 14 residues long. Germline V gene sequence: CDR1 MNHNS, CDR2 SASEGT. CDR3: CASRDRGSGNTIYF. The CDR3 coding sequence is TGTGCCAGCAGAGACAGGGGGTCCGGAAACACCATATATTTT.

The gene calls are TRBV20-1 and TRBJ2-3; D is unresolved. This CDR3 region has 10 residues. Germline V gene sequence: CDR1 DFQATT, CDR2 SNEGSKA (reference sequence). CDR3 residues: CSPRSDTQYF. CDR3 DNA: TGCAGCCCCCGGTCAGATACGCAGTATTTT.

This clone was seen a single time. The chain couples TRBV2 to TRBJ2-3; a weak D match, TRBD2 (5 bases). Germline V gene lookup returns CDR1 SNHLY and CDR2 FYNNEI. The CDR3 covers 16 residues. V lost 4 bases to trimming and J lost 2 bases, with 16 bases between them. CDR3 region: CASSGRGSAFTDTQYF. The CDR3, as DNA: TGTGCCAGCAGTGGTCGGGGTTCCGCGTTCACAGATACGCAGTATTTT.

This chain links TRBV11-1 with TRBJ2-7; D is perhaps TRBD1 (5 bases). With 0 bases removed from V and 4 bases from J, the gap between germline ends came to 13 bases. Germline CDR1 SGHAT, CDR2 FQDESV (reference sequence). The CDR3 loop spans 15 amino acids. DNA of the CDR3: TGTGCCAGCAGCTTAGCCCAGGACACGGCATACGAGCAGTACTTC. This encodes CASSLAQDTAYEQYF.

The chain links TRBV11-3 to TRBJ1-1; no firm D call. V was shortened by 2 bases and J by 3 bases, with 7 bases between the two germline ends. The CDR3 loop spans 13 amino acids. From germline, CDR1 is SGHNT and CDR2 YENEEA. CDR3 sequence (DNA): TGTGCCAGCAGCTTATACAGCGACACTGAAGCTTTCTTT. Residues: CASSLYSDTEAFF.

V usage is TRBV19 and J usage is TRBJ2-7, with TRBD1 matching 7 bases. The V and J ends lost 7 bases and 0 bases, in that order; junction bases with no gene match: 15. CDR1 LNHDA and CDR2 SQIVND come from the germline V gene (reference sequence). The CDR3 is made up of 17 amino acids. Written as DNA, the CDR3 is TGTGCCAGTACCCCGTATGTCGGGACAGCCTACTCCTACGAGCAGTACTTC. Its translation: CASTPYVGTAYSYEQYF.